What follows are 15 T cell receptor beta chains derived from one specimen sequenced in a study of PD-1 blockade in classical Hodgkin lymphoma. Method: immunoSEQ multiplex PCR; TCRdb's copy keeps in-frame clones and lacks some. The sample includes about 93,000 clones, over 75% of them seen just once. Noted time point: cycle 4 day 1 (C4D1), after less than seven weeks of nivolumab. All trial patients relapsed after autologous stem cell transplantation. This sample comprised peripheral blood mononuclear cells (PBMCs), obtained before the fourth cycle of nivolumab. These receptors were collected from a human donor with classical Hodgkin lymphoma.

The J gene is TRBJ2-7, the V gene TRBV10-3, with 7 positions matching TRBD1. Germline CDR1 and CDR2: ENHRY and SYGVKD. The trim removed 1 base at V and 3 bases at J, leaving 3 bases unmatched. CDR3 length equals 14 residues. The CDR3 reads CAISEFGTDYEQYF. The DNA of the CDR3 is TGTGCCATCAGTGAGTTCGGGACAGACTACGAGCAGTACTTC.

The chain employs TRBV4-1 and TRBJ1-5; D call uncertain. The CDR3 is made up of 15 amino acids. The V end was cut by 4 bases, the J end by 0 bases, with 10 bases between. Germline CDR1 is MGHRA and CDR2 is YSYEKL. The CDR3 loop reads CASSPRIYSNQPQHF. The CDR3 nucleotides read TGCGCCAGCAGCCCCAGGATTTATAGCAATCAGCCCCAGCATTTT.

V and J are TRBV2 and TRBJ1-5; no clear D. The V gene lost 3 bases and the J gene lost 5 bases, with 8 bases spanning the gap. CDR3 length: 13 residues. Per germline, CDR1 SNHLY and CDR2 FYNNEI. This CDR3 reads CASSEFLDQPQHF. CDR3 DNA: TGTGCCAGCAGTGAGTTCTTGGATCAGCCCCAGCATTTT.

The chain couples TRBV7-7 to TRBJ2-3; 9 bases agree with TRBD1. V shed 5 bases and J 2 bases; nucleotides not matched to a gene: 5. The CDR3 totals 15 residues. Germline lookup yields CDR1 SSHAT and CDR2 FNYEAQ (reference sequence). In DNA, the CDR3 is TGTGCCAGCAGCCGAGGGACAGGGTTCACAGATACGCAGTATTTT. Translation: CASSRGTGFTDTQYF.

The chain recombines TRBV5-1 with TRBJ1-5; tentatively, D is TRBD1 (5 bases). This CDR3 spans 15 amino acids. V was clipped by 2 bases and J by 0 bases, with 9 bases between them. In germline, CDR1 is SGHRS, CDR2 YFSETQ. CDR3 nucleotide sequence: TGCGCCAGCAGCTTTTCTGGGGGTAGCAATCAGCCCCAGCATTTT. This codes for CASSFSGGSNQPQHF.

This chain connects TRBV28 to TRBJ2-1; 10 nucleotides agree with TRBD1. In germline, CDR1 is MDHEN, CDR2 SYDVKM. With V trimmed by 4 bases and J by 8 bases, 8 bases remained unmatched. The CDR3 contains 15 residues. The CDR3 bases are TGTGCCAGCAGTTCTTCCGGGACAGGGGACGATGAGCAGTTCTTC. Amino acids: CASSSSGTGDDEQFF.

The chain uses TRBV6-5 and TRBJ2-1; 7 bases are shared with TRBD2. V lost 2 bases to trimming and J lost 4 bases; unmatched junction nucleotides: 8. Germline CDR1 MNHEY, CDR2 SVGAGI. This CDR3 is 16 amino acids long. As DNA, the CDR3 is TGTGCCAGCAGTTACAATAGACTAGCTGGGTACAATGAGCAGTTCTTC. It codes for CASSYNRLAGYNEQFF.

The chain combines TRBV27 with TRBJ2-7, with D unclear. CDR3 length equals 13 residues. Germline CDR1 MNHEY, CDR2 SMNVEV (reference sequence). Trimming stripped 3 bases from V and 1 base from J, with 7 bases between. CDR3: CASSFGFSYEQYF. For the CDR3, the DNA is TGTGCCAGCAGTTTCGGTTTTTCCTACGAGCAGTACTTC.

The chain is built from TRBV6-6 and TRBJ2-3; 8 bases are a match to TRBD2. CDR3 length: 15 residues. Germline CDR1 MNHNY, CDR2 SVGAGI (reference sequence). J gave up 0 bases and V 4 bases, and 3 bases lay outside the gene matches. The CDR3 DNA reads as TGTGCCAGCAGTTTAGCGGGACTAAGCACAGATACGCAGTATTTT. As protein: CASSLAGLSTDTQYF.

The chain's CDR3 is CASRVTNTQYF. In nucleotides, the CDR3 is TGTGCCAGCAGAGTAACGAATACGCAGTATTTT. The chain couples TRBV6-5 to TRBJ2-3; D is unresolved. The V end lost 6 bases, the J end lost 7 bases, and 8 bases lay between the germline ends. This CDR3 region has 11 residues. Germline CDR1 reads MNHEY; CDR2 reads SVGAGI.

The rearrangement uses TRBV5-1 and TRBJ1-1, with TRBD1 as a possible D gene (6 bases). This CDR3 region has 13 residues. The germline gives CDR1 SGHRS, CDR2 YFSETQ. V was trimmed by 4 bases and J by 8 bases, leaving 15 bases between them. The CDR3 DNA reads as TGCGCCAGCAGCGGACTGACAGGCGAGGAAGCTTTCTTT. Translation gives CASSGLTGEEAFF.

This clone was picked up a small number of times. The CDR3 DNA sequence: TGTGCCAGCAGCTTCCTGATGGGTTATAATTCACCCCTCCACTTT. Translation gives CASSFLMGYNSPLHF. J is TRBJ1-6 and V is TRBV5-8; D not certain. There are 15 residues in the CDR3. Germline CDR1 reads SGHTS; CDR2 reads YDEGEE. V lost 2 bases, J lost 4 bases, and 10 bases lay in between.

V and J are TRBV4-2 and TRBJ2-1; weak D call: TRBD2 (6 bases). This CDR3 comprises 16 residues. The germline V and J ends were trimmed by 1 base and 5 bases, with 15 bases remaining between them. Germline CDR1 reads LGHNA; CDR2 reads YNFKEQ. This CDR3 reads CASSQGRPSVNNEQFF. As DNA, the CDR3 is TGTGCCAGCAGCCAAGGTCGGCCTAGCGTGAACAATGAGCAGTTCTTC.

V is TRBV5-1 and J is TRBJ2-1; 11 bases are shared with TRBD1. This CDR3 has 15 amino acids. Germline loops: CDR1 SGHRS, CDR2 YFSETQ. Germline trimming cut 2 bases from V and 7 bases from J; bases unmatched to any gene: 5. This CDR3 reads CASSLGQGAPNEQFF. For the CDR3, the DNA is TGCGCCAGCAGCTTAGGACAGGGGGCGCCGAATGAGCAGTTCTTC.

In this sample, this clone turned up once. The chain has TRBV9 and TRBJ2-3, with 13 bases matching TRBD2. Germline lookup yields CDR1 SGDLS and CDR2 YYNGEE. This CDR3 contains 17 residues. The V gene end was trimmed by 4 bases and the J gene end by 0 bases; junction bases not matched to a gene: 5. In DNA, the CDR3 is TGTGCCAGCAGCCTGACTAGCGGGAGGACTAGCACAGATACGCAGTATTTT. Translated, it gives CASSLTSGRTSTDTQYF. The full variable domain, completed using reference TRBV9 and TRBJ2-3, is DSGVTQTPKHLITATGQRVTLRCSPRSGDLSVYWYQQSLDQGLQFLIQYYNGEERAKGNILERFSAQQFPDLHSELNLSSLELGDSALYFCASSLTSGRTSTDTQYFGPGTRLTVL.